This TCR beta chain appears in the sequencing data of a study of blood T cell repertoires in COVID-19. Overall study: COVID-19 samples from acute and convalescent phases originated in the United States, Italy and Spain. T cells, B-cell-depleted T cells, or PBMCs supplied cDNA or gDNA.

The protocol was immunoSEQ multiplex PCR, while the TCRdb copy is restricted to in-frame clones and leaves out a portion. The sample lists about 430,000 clones; around 90% were seen once. Seattle participants joined during active infection and were tracked over time. Trimming cost V 0 bases and J 6 bases, with 9 bases left between them. This CDR3 is 14 amino acids long. CDR1 and CDR2 (germline): LGHDT, YNNKEL (reference sequence). The receptor was derived from a man in his late teens or twenties with COVID-19, enrolled during active disease. Sequencing was performed on peripheral blood. The rearrangement links TRBV3-1 (or the pseudogene TRBV3-2) to TRBJ2-1, with D maybe TRBD2 (5 bases). CDR3 in amino acids: CASSQEEVGNEQFF. The CDR3 DNA sequence: TGTGCCAGCAGCCAAGAGGAGGTTGGCAATGAGCAGTTCTTC.